This T cell receptor beta chain derives from a study of OX40 agonist ivuxolimab in advanced cancers. Study as a whole: Dose-escalation cases comprised hepatocellular carcinoma, melanoma, renal cell or head and neck cancer. Partial responses, seen in three patients, involved one hepatocellular carcinoma and two cutaneous melanomas. Eligibility admitted prior anti-PD-1, anti-PD-L1 or anti-CTLA-4 therapy; about 40% had some.

Libraries were prepared by immunoSEQ multiplex PCR; TCRdb keeps only in-frame clonotypes and omits some of them. The table records about 80,000 clones, around nine tenths of them present only once. With respect to this clone: The antigen is undetermined.

Trimming took 5 bases from V and 7 from J, leaving 15 bases between them. There are 15 residues in the CDR3. Germline CDR1 and CDR2: MDHEN and SYDVKM. Study results and caveats: Expanded clones were, on average, more numerous in CD8+ T cells than in CD4+.

This sequence originates from an adult with an advanced solid tumor such as melanoma, head and neck, liver or kidney cancer. The starting material was CD4+ or CD8+ T cells sorted from blood, obtained in a trial of the OX40 agonist ivuxolimab. The rearrangement links TRBV28 to TRBJ1-6, with D perhaps TRBD1 (6 bases). CDR3 amino acids: CASSRTDLWNSPLHF. The CDR3 DNA reads TGTGCCAGCAGTCGGACAGACCTTTGGAATTCACCCCTCCACTTT.